Described below is a single T cell receptor (beta chain) sequence and its context. The antigen remains undetermined. Germline V lookup: CDR1 LNHNV, CDR2 YYDKDF (reference sequence). The CDR3 consists of 14 residues. V shed 3 bases and J shed 2 bases, with 8 bases lying between them. The authors amplified TCR beta CDR3 regions, and they did so from RNA transcripts for repertoire sequencing. Second-round multiplex PCR came after first-round RT-PCR with HTBI primers. One entry per CDR3 protein, called by TCRdb with MiXCR from the multiplex PCR reads. Among about 660,000 distinct CDR3 sequences listed, about two fifths were seen once. These data are taken from a study of Graves' ophthalmopathy and Graves' hyperthyroidism. For the study at large: Untreated patients at initial diagnosis provided peripheral blood. Study results and caveats: For separating ophthalmopathy from stable hyperthyroidism, a 13-signature model gave under 90% sensitivity and roughly 83% specificity.

The receptor was derived from an adult man with Graves' ophthalmopathy. The rearrangement links TRBV15 to TRBJ1-5; D remains unclear. The sequenced material came from peripheral blood. The CDR3 DNA is TGTGCCACCAGCAGTTTGTTAGGCAATCAGCCCCAGCATTTT. The encoded protein is CATSSLLGNQPQHF.